This TCR beta chain was identified in a study of T cells in Graves' hyperthyroidism and ophthalmopathy. This CDR3 has 14 residues. CDR1 KGHDR and CDR2 SFDVKD come from the germline V gene. The investigators amplified TCR beta CDR3 regions from RNA transcripts. Researchers ran a first-round RT-PCR on the TCR CDR3 using the HTBI primer set. One entry per CDR3 protein results from TCRdb running MiXCR on the multiplex PCR reads. The sample lists 450,000 to 600,000 distinct CDR3 sequences; about 15% were seen once. For this clonotype: At one end, the junction sequence differs from germline, possibly due to a read error.

V and J are TRBV24-1 and TRBJ2-1; TRBD2 matches 8 bases. The TCR originated in a woman in her forties with Graves' hyperthyroidism. Sequencing input: blood. CDR3 protein: CATSRGAGDNEQLF. CDR3 sequence (DNA): TGTGCCACCAGTAGGGGAGCGGGAGACAATGAGCAGCTCTTC.